This T cell receptor (beta chain) was identified in a study of T cell repertoires in cytomegalovirus infection. Overall study context: Indications came from public TCR beta signatures; they pointed to CMV infection and to a matching HLA type.

MiXCR was run by TCRdb on the reads, yielding one entry per CDR3 protein. Here the sample spans fewer than 700,000 distinct CDR3 sequences, approximately 24% being singletons. Study-wide points: People with CMV and the relevant HLA were identified by cumulative public TCR beta family frequency. CMV-specific HLA-C-restricted TCR beta clonotypes dominated the ex vivo response.

This clonotype was counted many times. Its antigen is still unknown. V dropped 5 bases and J dropped 3; count of bases not matched to a gene: 6. This CDR3 is built from 15 residues. CDR1 and CDR2 (germline): SGHVS, FNYEAQ. The rearrangement joins TRBV7-6 to TRBJ2-2, with 7 bases aligning to TRBD1. Sequencing was carried out using CD8+ T cells from PBMCs. This TCR was sampled from a human donor in good health (CMV status not recorded). Some clones in this sample may be carry-over from other donors' samples. The CDR3 region is CASSLSDRDTGELFF. The DNA for the CDR3 is TGTGCCAGCAGCCTATCCGACAGGGACACCGGGGAGCTGTTTTTT. Full variable domain (outside the CDR3, taken from reference TRBV7-6 and TRBJ2-2): GAGVSQSPRYKVTKRGQDVALRCDPISGHVSLYWYRQALGQGPEFLTYFNYEAQQDKSGLPNDRFSAERPEGSISTLTIQRTEQRDSAMYRCASSLSDRDTGELFFGEGSRLTVL.